This T cell receptor beta chain was documented in a study of T-cell memory formation after mild COVID-19. Background on the study: TCR clusters were mostly confined to one donor each.

TCRdb re-analysed the 5' RACE reads in MiXCR, keeping a single row per CDR3 protein. The table records 100,000 to 150,000 distinct CDR3 sequences, approximately 6.2% of them present only once. Concerning this clonotype itself: Its antigen is unknown.

The germline gives CDR1 SGHRS, CDR2 YFSETQ. The ends lost 1 base at V and 5 bases at J; junction bases unmatched: 6. The CDR3 sequence is 15 residues long. Study-wide results and caveats: Pre-infection memory carried some responding clones, suggesting that cross-reactive memory joined. A second wave expanding day 15 to 37 was CD4+-biased; contracting clones were balanced. Contracting CD4+ clones were located mainly in CM and EM, and CD8+ clones in EMRA.

Sequencing input: PBMCs or a T cell subset sorted from them (not recorded which). This chain links TRBV5-1 with TRBJ2-7; 10 positions match TRBD2. The receptor comes from an adult woman who had mild COVID-19 (a few samples of this study predate the infection). Cell type and time point are not known. CDR3 sequence (DNA): TGCGCCAGCAGCTTGAGGCCTAGCGGGGGTAACGAGCAGTACTTC. This sequence encodes CASSLRPSGGNEQYF. Filled out from reference TRBV5-1 and TRBJ2-7, the complete variable domain reads KAGVTQTPRYLIKTRGQQVTLSCSPISGHRSVSWYQQTPGQGLQFLFEYFSETQRNKGNFPGRFSGRQFSNSRSEMNVSTLELGDSALYLCASSLRPSGGNEQYFGPGTRLTVT.